Sequencing of this T cell receptor beta chain was carried out in a study of blood T cell repertoires in COVID-19. Study details: The United States, Italy and Spain supplied acute and convalescent COVID-19 samples. T cells, B-cell-depleted T cells, or PBMCs supplied cDNA or gDNA.

There are a few counts of this clone. Per the original methods: Amplification with reference gene primers provided the estimates of nucleated cell counts. Method: immunoSEQ multiplex PCR; TCRdb's copy keeps in-frame clones and lacks some. That table supplies the V and J calls and clone size; D and trimming were determined from the DNA. The data show 72,000 or so clones, roughly 86% seen once. The CDR3 runs to 14 residues. Looked up from germline, CDR1 is SNHLY and CDR2 is FYNNEI. V was clipped by 7 bases and J by 1 base, with 13 bases between them. This chain joins TRBV2 and TRBJ1-1, with D possibly being TRBD1 (6 bases). The origin of this receptor is a woman between 55 and 75 years old with acute or convalescent COVID-19. Specimen: peripheral blood. Written as DNA, the CDR3 is TGTGCCAGCACCTACGACAGGCAGAACACTGAAGCTTTCTTT. It specifies CASTYDRQNTEAFF.